One and the same sample provided the 29 T cell receptor beta chains below, sequenced in a study of OX40 agonist ivuxolimab in advanced cancers. The method was immunoSEQ multiplex PCR; TCRdb's version includes in-frame clones alone and lacks a portion of them. Of roughly 48,000 clones in the sample, around 83% were seen once. This specimen was CD4+ or CD8+ T cells sorted from blood, taken in a trial of the OX40 agonist ivuxolimab. The receptors derive from an adult with an advanced solid tumor such as melanoma, head and neck, liver or kidney cancer.

The table lists this clone with a count of one. The chain recombines TRBV9 with TRBJ1-2; TRBD1 matches 8 bases. This CDR3 comprises 13 residues. The germline V gene has CDR1 SGDLS and CDR2 YYNGEE. Trimming at V came to 5 bases and at J to 3 bases, leaving 3 bases not matched to a gene. The CDR3 loop is CASRTGEDYGYTF. In DNA, the CDR3 is TGTGCCAGCAGGACAGGGGAAGACTATGGCTACACCTTC.

The V and J genes are TRBV19 and TRBJ1-4; 10 nucleotides match TRBD1. The CDR3 covers 17 residues. The V segment lost 6 bases and the J segment 1 base; nucleotides outside the gene matches: 8. The germline CDR1 and CDR2 sequences are LNHDA and SQIVND (reference sequence). The CDR3 DNA reads TGTGCCAGTAGCAGGGGACAGGGGAGGATAACTAATGAAAAACTGTTTTTT. Its translation is CASSRGQGRITNEKLFF.

This rearrangement joins TRBV9 to TRBJ2-7; 7 bases agree with TRBD1. Germline V gene data show CDR1 as SGDLS and CDR2 as YYNGEE. CDR3 length: 15 amino acids. The V segment lost 0 bases and the J segment 1 base; nucleotides outside the gene matches: 4. This CDR3 is CASSVGPQGSYEQYF. The CDR3 DNA follows: TGTGCCAGCAGCGTAGGGCCACAGGGGTCCTACGAGCAGTACTTC.

This rearrangement joins TRBV25-1 to TRBJ2-3; 7 bases are shared with TRBD2. CDR1 is MGHDK and CDR2 is SYGVNS in the germline V gene. J gave up 1 base and V 2 bases, and 3 bases lay outside the gene matches. CDR3 length equals 15 residues. The CDR3 here is CASSEAGVGTDTQYF. The CDR3 DNA follows: TGTGCCAGCAGTGAAGCGGGAGTTGGCACAGATACGCAGTATTTT.

The chain recombines TRBV2 with TRBJ2-2, with 8 bases identical to TRBD2. Trimming cost V 6 bases and J 4 bases; bases outside gene matches: 7. CDR1 and CDR2 from the germline V gene are SNHLY and FYNNEI. This CDR3 region has 15 residues. CDR3 in DNA: TGTGCCAGCAGCCGCATCAGCGGGGGCACCGGGGAGCTGTTTTTT. This gives the protein CASSRISGGTGELFF.

This chain links TRBV5-1 with TRBJ1-4, with TRBD1 matching over 7 bases. V shed 4 bases and J 8 bases; nucleotides not matched to a gene: 17. Germline lookup yields CDR1 SGHRS and CDR2 YFSETQ. The CDR3 is 17 residues long. DNA for the CDR3: TGCGCCAGCAGCCCGACAGGGTTAGGGGGATATGGAGAAAAACTGTTTTTT. Residues: CASSPTGLGGYGEKLFF.

This chain uses TRBV5-1 with TRBJ2-4; D uncertain. V gave up 0 bases and J gave up 5 bases, with 9 bases separating them. CDR1 is SGHRS and CDR2 is YFSETQ in the germline V gene. CDR3 length: 14 residues. CDR3 nucleotides: TGCGCCAGCAGCTTGGTGGGTAACGAAAACATTCAGTACTTC. This translates into CASSLVGNENIQYF.

This clone was detected once. The rearrangement joins TRBV6-1 to TRBJ2-7; 9 nucleotides agree with TRBD1. Trimming at V came to 6 bases and at J to 6 bases, leaving 9 bases not matched to a gene. The CDR3 contains 14 residues. Germline V lookup: CDR1 MNHNS, CDR2 SASEGT. For the CDR3, the DNA is TGTGCCAGCAGGGCTACAGGGGGCGGTGGCGAGCAGTACTTC. Its protein is CASRATGGGGEQYF.

The chain recombines TRBV18 with TRBJ1-2, with unresolved D. CDR1 and CDR2 from the germline V gene are KGHSH and LQKENI. V was pared by 3 bases and J by 2 bases, with 10 bases between. This CDR3 region has 14 residues. The DNA for the CDR3 is TGTGCCAGCTCACCGAGGGCAGCAAACTATGGCTACACCTTC. Translation: CASSPRAANYGYTF.

This clone was seen more than once but under ten times. The J gene is TRBJ2-7, the V gene TRBV28, with D perhaps matching TRBD1 (6 bases). V dropped 6 bases and J dropped 0 bases, with 15 bases sitting between them. Germline CDR1 MDHEN, CDR2 SYDVKM. CDR3 length equals 15 residues. The CDR3 region is CASRLSGTHSYEQYF. CDR3 bases: TGTGCCAGCAGACTCTCCGGGACACACTCCTACGAGCAGTACTTC.

The chain couples TRBV9 to TRBJ2-3, with a possible D match to TRBD2 (6 bases). Germline V gene lookup returns CDR1 SGDLS and CDR2 YYNGEE. The germline V and J ends were trimmed by 4 bases and 1 base, with 16 bases remaining between them. This CDR3 comprises 16 residues. The CDR3 region has the DNA TGTGCCAGCAGCCCAGCCTCAGCGGGCCGCACAGATACGCAGTATTTT. As protein: CASSPASAGRTDTQYF. The whole variable domain, filled in from reference TRBV9 and TRBJ2-3, reads DSGVTQTPKHLITATGQRVTLRCSPRSGDLSVYWYQQSLDQGLQFLIQYYNGEERAKGNILERFSAQQFPDLHSELNLSSLELGDSALYFCASSPASAGRTDTQYFGPGTRLTVL.

This clone appeared once. V gene TRBV19 combines with J gene TRBJ2-1; possible D gene TRBD2, 5 bases. The CDR3 loop spans 15 amino acids. The V end lost 6 bases, the J end lost 0 bases, and 12 bases lay between the germline ends. The V gene's germline CDR1 is LNHDA and CDR2 SQIVND (reference sequence). The CDR3 spells CASSPMGSSYNEQFF. The DNA for the CDR3 is TGTGCCAGTAGCCCAATGGGGAGCTCCTACAATGAGCAGTTCTTC.

The CDR3 spells CASSQAGLGYGYTF. Here the CDR3 DNA reads TGCGCCAGCAGCCAGGCAGGGTTGGGCTATGGCTACACCTTC. V is TRBV4-1 and J is TRBJ1-2; TRBD1 is a possible D gene (5 bases). The CDR3 covers 14 residues. The V and J ends lost 3 bases and 4 bases respectively, with 12 bases between them. Per germline, CDR1 MGHRA and CDR2 YSYEKL.

The J gene is TRBJ1-3, the V gene TRBV29-1; D ambiguous. Germline V CDR1 and CDR2: SQVTM, ANQGSEA. V was cut by 3 bases and J by 0 bases, with 12 bases left in between. The CDR3 runs 15 residues. CDR3 sequence reads: CSVESAGSSGNTIYF. The CDR3 bases are TGCAGCGTTGAGAGTGCCGGTAGCTCTGGAAACACCATATATTTT.

The V and J genes are TRBV21-1 and TRBJ2-1. TRBV21-1 is flagged as a pseudogene. CDR3 length equals 14 residues. The CDR3 DNA follows: TGTGCCAGCGACCACGAGCAAACGTACAATGAGCAGTTCTTC. It specifies CASDHEQTYNEQFF.

V usage is TRBV6-1 and J usage is TRBJ1-1; the D is unclear. The V gene's germline CDR1 is MNHNS and CDR2 SASEGT. The CDR3 is made up of 14 amino acids. V lost 2 bases and J lost 2, with 9 bases in between. The CDR3 DNA reads as TGTGCCAGCAGTGAAAGTTGGAGAAACACTGAAGCTTTCTTT. This gives the protein CASSESWRNTEAFF.

The chain recombines TRBV19 with TRBJ2-1; 7 bases agree with TRBD1. Germline assignment: CDR1 LNHDA and CDR2 SQIVND (reference sequence). Losses at the gene ends were 6 bases for V and 5 bases for J; bases not matched to a gene: 10. The CDR3 has 15 residues. CDR3 DNA: TGTGCCAGTAGCCACAGGGGACGGGACAACAATGAGCAGTTCTTC. Residues: CASSHRGRDNNEQFF.

The chain is built from TRBV7-9 and TRBJ1-5; maybe TRBD1 (5 bases). CDR3 length: 12 residues. Germline CDR1 is SEHNR and CDR2 is FQNEAQ (reference sequence). Between the trimmed V and J ends, which lost 4 bases and 10 bases, there was a span of 11 bases. DNA for the CDR3: TGTGCCAGCAGCTCGGGGCGGGGACCCCAGCATTTT. It yields the protein CASSSGRGPQHF. The complete variable domain, with remaining parts taken from reference TRBV7-9 and TRBJ1-5, reads DTGVSQNPRHKITKRGQNVTFRCDPISEHNRLYWYRQTLGQGPEFLTYFQNEAQLEKSRLLSDRFSAERPKGSFSTLEIQRTEQGDSAMYLCASSSGRGPQHFGDGTRLSIL.

J is TRBJ1-4 and V is TRBV7-2; D not resolved. This CDR3 comprises 16 residues. In germline, CDR1 is SGHTA, CDR2 FQGNSA. Trimming took off 2 bases at V and 8 bases at J, with 18 bases between the two ends. The CDR3 protein is CASSLSEAQSGEKLFF. The CDR3 DNA reads TGTGCCAGCAGCTTATCGGAGGCACAGTCGGGAGAAAAACTGTTTTTT.

The CDR3 sequence is CASSLGLAGGFVGELFF. Written as DNA, the CDR3 is TGCGCCAGCAGCTTGGGACTAGCGGGAGGGTTCGTCGGGGAGCTGTTTTTT. The rearrangement joins TRBV5-1 to TRBJ2-2; TRBD2 matches 14 bases. Germline values: CDR1 SGHRS, CDR2 YFSETQ. This CDR3 comprises 17 residues. Trimming at V came to 0 bases and at J to 7 bases, leaving 5 bases not matched to a gene.

The gene calls are TRBV10-2 and TRBJ1-5, with D possibly matching TRBD1 (5 bases). In germline, CDR1 is WSHSY, CDR2 SAAADI. The length of the CDR3 is 13 residues. V was pared by 6 bases and J by 6 bases, with 12 bases between. The CDR3 loop is CASSSWDLQPQHF. The CDR3 nucleotides read TGCGCCAGCAGCTCTTGGGACCTTCAGCCCCAGCATTTT.

The chain joins TRBV11-2 to TRBJ2-1; 10 bases align to TRBD2. After removal of 6 bases from V and 3 bases from J, the junction contained 5 bases not matched to a gene. The CDR3 loop spans 15 amino acids. CDR1 and CDR2 from the germline V gene are SGHAT and FQNNGV. CDR3 protein: CASSPGTSVYNEQFF. CDR3 sequence (DNA): TGTGCCAGCAGTCCCGGGACTAGCGTCTACAATGAGCAGTTCTTC. The whole variable domain, filled in from reference TRBV11-2 and TRBJ2-1, reads EAGVAQSPRYKIIEKRQSVAFWCNPISGHATLYWYQQILGQGPKLLIQFQNNGVVDDSQLPKDRFSAERLKGVDSTLKIQPAKLEDSAVYLCASSPGTSVYNEQFFGPGTRLTVL.

V is TRBV28 and J is TRBJ2-3; D ambiguous. In germline, CDR1 is MDHEN, CDR2 SYDVKM. The CDR3 consists of 13 residues. Trimming took off 8 bases at V and 2 bases at J, with 11 bases between the two ends. The CDR3 DNA reads as TGTGCCAGCCAGTATCTCGACACAGATACGCAGTATTTT. It encodes CASQYLDTDTQYF.

V and J are TRBV11-3 and TRBJ2-2; TRBD2 agrees at 7 bases. Germline V gene sequence: CDR1 SGHNT, CDR2 YENEEA. V gave up 4 bases and J gave up 4 bases; unmatched junction bases: 3. The CDR3 runs to 14 residues. CDR3 residues: CASSSGGVTGELFF. The DNA for the CDR3 is TGTGCCAGCAGCTCGGGGGGAGTCACCGGGGAGCTGTTTTTT.

This rearrangement joins TRBV6-1 to TRBJ2-2, with 13 bases matching TRBD2. The CDR3 has 17 amino acids. Germline-derived CDR1 and CDR2 are MNHNS and SASEGT. J was trimmed by 5 bases and V by 4 bases; bases with no gene match: 7. The CDR3 reads CASSARLAGGGTGELFF. The CDR3 DNA reads as TGTGCCAGCAGTGCACGACTAGCGGGAGGCGGGACCGGGGAGCTGTTTTTT.

This clone has only one observation. The DNA for the CDR3 is TGTGCCAGCAGCGTAACTAGGGGCGAGCAGTACTTC. Protein product: CASSVTRGEQYF. The V gene is TRBV7-9, the J gene TRBJ2-7; TRBD1 or TRBD2 may be the D gene (5 bases each). V was shortened by 5 bases and J by 6 bases, with 11 bases between the two germline ends. Germline V gives CDR1 SEHNR, CDR2 FQNEAQ (reference sequence). The CDR3 covers 12 residues.

The chain carries TRBV5-6 and TRBJ2-3, with unresolved D. Germline V gene data show CDR1 as SGHDT and CDR2 as YYEEEE. Trimming shortened V by 5 bases and J by 4 bases, and 8 bases separated the two germline ends. This CDR3 contains 12 residues. DNA for the CDR3: TGTGCCAGCAGTTTCCAATCAGATACGCAGTATTTT. Encoded protein: CASSFQSDTQYF.

In regard to this clone: The junction differs from germline at one of its ends, possibly a read error. V is TRBV23-1 and J is TRBJ1-2; D not certain. TRBV23-1 qualifies as an ORF whose function is uncertain. The CDR3 covers 14 residues. The CDR3 region is CASNQSTDTYGYTF. CDR3 DNA sequence: TGCGCCAGCAATCAATCGACGGATACTTATGGCTACACCTTC.

The sample holds one count of this clone. This chain links TRBV6-1 with TRBJ1-5; TRBD1 is a possible D gene (5 bases). There are 15 residues in the CDR3. Trimming pared 0 bases from V and 5 bases from J, leaving 11 bases between. Germline V gene data show CDR1 as MNHNS and CDR2 as SASEGT. CDR3 nucleotides: TGTGCCAGCAGTGAAGCCCAGGGTTTATATCAGCCCCAGCATTTT. Translation: CASSEAQGLYQPQHF.